The 18 T cell receptor beta chains below all came from one sample that was sequenced in a study of technical replicates of blood from a few donors. Assay: immunoSEQ multiplex PCR; the TCRdb copy retains only in-frame clones and omits some. The sample lists just under 100,000 clones, 95% occurring once. The sample was T cells isolated from PBMCs. The receptors originated from a human donor in good health.

V gene TRBV7-6 combines with J gene TRBJ2-1; TRBD2 matches 10 bases. The CDR3 runs 15 residues. V lost 6 bases and J lost 8; bases outside the gene matches: 10. The germline gives CDR1 SGHVS, CDR2 FNYEAQ. CDR3 DNA: TGTGCCAGCAGTCGTAGCGGGGGGCTGGACGATGAGCAGTTCTTC. This codes for CASSRSGGLDDEQFF.

The V and J genes are TRBV9 and TRBJ2-7, with D maybe TRBD2 (6 bases). The length of the CDR3 is 15 residues. The V gene lost 2 bases and the J gene lost 1 base, with 13 bases spanning the gap. Germline V gene lookup returns CDR1 SGDLS and CDR2 YYNGEE. DNA for the CDR3: TGTGCCAGCAGCGTCTGGGGGGAAGAATCCTACGAGCAGTACTTC. Its translation: CASSVWGEESYEQYF.

The gene calls are TRBV7-9 and TRBJ2-5, with 11 bases fitting TRBD2. The germline CDR1 and CDR2 sequences are SEHNR and FQNEAQ (reference sequence). V dropped 5 bases and J dropped 2; count of bases not matched to a gene: 10. The CDR3 is 17 residues long. CDR3 sequence reads: CASSTSPGTSGQETQYF. The CDR3 DNA is TGTGCCAGCAGCACTTCCCCCGGGACTAGCGGACAAGAGACCCAGTACTTC.

The chain joins TRBV2 to TRBJ1-3; TRBD1 agrees at 7 bases. Unmatched junction bases numbered 5, after V lost 4 bases and J lost 2 bases. Germline V gene data show CDR1 as SNHLY and CDR2 as FYNNEI. The CDR3 consists of 15 residues. CDR3 region: CASSADRATGNTIYF. DNA for the CDR3: TGTGCCAGCAGTGCTGACAGGGCCACTGGAAACACCATATATTTT. The full variable domain, in which reference TRBV2 and TRBJ1-3 provide the parts outside the CDR3, is EPEVTQTPSHQVTQMGQEVILRCVPISNHLYFYWYRQILGQKVEFLVSFYNNEISEKSEIFDDQFSVERPDGSNFTLKIRSTKLEDSAMYFCASSADRATGNTIYFGEGSWLTVV.

The chain has TRBV20-1 and TRBJ1-1; D is ambiguous. The CDR3 sequence is 11 residues long. V was clipped by 5 bases and J by 6 bases, with 10 bases between them. Germline V gene sequence: CDR1 DFQATT, CDR2 SNEGSKA (reference sequence). Here the CDR3 DNA reads TGCAGTGCTTCCCGTGAGTCTGAAGCTTTCTTT. Protein: CSASRESEAFF.

The chain recombines TRBV6-1 with TRBJ1-2; the match to TRBD1 covers 8 bases. Germline V CDR1 and CDR2: MNHNS, SASEGT. Unmatched junction bases numbered 5, after V lost 1 base and J lost 7 bases. The CDR3 runs 14 residues. The CDR3 nucleotides are TGTGCCAGCAGTGAAGGTTGGACAGGGACTGGCTACACCTTC. It yields the protein CASSEGWTGTGYTF.

This clone was counted a single time. The genes are TRBV7-9 and TRBJ2-1; TRBD2 matches 9 bases. The CDR3 contains 16 residues. The germline gives CDR1 SEHNR, CDR2 FQNEAQ (reference sequence). V dropped 1 base and J dropped 9; count of bases not matched to a gene: 10. The CDR3: CASSLVGPAGGLEQFF. For the CDR3, the DNA is TGTGCCAGCAGCTTAGTGGGGCCAGCGGGGGGTCTTGAGCAGTTCTTC.

Here the CDR3 reads CASSQGLAGVAFTDTQYF. As DNA, the CDR3 is TGCGCCAGCAGCCAAGGGCTAGCGGGGGTGGCATTCACAGATACGCAGTATTTT. The chain joins TRBV4-1 to TRBJ2-3, with 10 bases aligning to TRBD2. This CDR3 is built from 18 residues. CDR1 and CDR2 (germline): MGHRA, YSYEKL. Germline trimming cut 1 base from V and 2 bases from J; bases unmatched to any gene: 9.

The chain links TRBV19 to TRBJ1-1, with D perhaps TRBD1 (5 bases). The V gene lost 5 bases and the J gene lost 5 bases, with 24 bases spanning the gap. This CDR3 region has 17 residues. Germline CDR1 reads LNHDA; CDR2 reads SQIVND (reference sequence). The CDR3 DNA reads as TGTGCCAGTAGTGGGTGGCAGGGCCCCCCTAAGGGGACTGAAGCTTTCTTT. Translation gives CASSGWQGPPKGTEAFF.

This clone was counted a single time. V and J are TRBV7-8 and TRBJ2-7; 7 bases agree with TRBD1. Germline trimming cut 5 bases from V and 5 bases from J; bases unmatched to any gene: 12. This CDR3 region has 15 residues. Germline CDR1 SGHVS, CDR2 FQNEAQ. The CDR3 DNA is TGTGCCAGCAGCCCTTACCGACAGGGTTCCCACGAGCAGTACTTC. Amino acid sequence: CASSPYRQGSHEQYF.

This clone was detected once. The genes are TRBV7-6 and TRBJ1-4; weak D call: TRBD1 (5 bases). The V gene's germline CDR1 is SGHVS and CDR2 FNYEAQ. The length of the CDR3 is 14 residues. V dropped 8 bases and J dropped 8 bases, with 18 bases sitting between them. CDR3 sequence (DNA): TGTGCCAGCTCAGGCGGAGGGACTGTCGAAAAACTGTTTTTT. It yields the protein CASSGGGTVEKLFF.

The chain has TRBV6-5 and TRBJ1-4; D not resolved. The germline gives CDR1 MNHEY, CDR2 SVGAGI. Trimming left V 2 bases short and J 8 bases short, with 15 bases between. The CDR3 sequence is 15 residues long. The CDR3 sequence: CASSYGWQTGEKLFF. Written as DNA, the CDR3 is TGTGCCAGCAGTTACGGTTGGCAGACTGGGGAAAAACTGTTTTTT.

The chain combines TRBV7-2 with TRBJ2-1, with TRBD2 matching 11 bases. The CDR3 covers 15 residues. The J segment lost 6 bases and the V segment lost 0 bases, leaving 1 base of the junction unmatched. Per the germline V gene, CDR1 is SGHTA and CDR2 is FQGNSA. The CDR3 reads CASSLAGTSGNEQFF. In DNA, the CDR3 is TGTGCCAGCAGCTTAGCGGGGACTAGCGGCAATGAGCAGTTCTTC.

The CDR3 loop is CASSLGESALEAFF. The CDR3 region has the DNA TGTGCCAGCAGCTTAGGAGAGTCTGCTCTTGAAGCTTTCTTT. The chain recombines TRBV11-2 with TRBJ1-1; no clear D. Germline assignment: CDR1 SGHAT and CDR2 FQNNGV. The CDR3 consists of 14 residues. Between the trimmed V and J ends, which lost 1 base and 7 bases, there was a span of 13 bases.

The V call is TRBV2, the J call TRBJ2-7; 8 nucleotides line up with TRBD1. Germline lookup yields CDR1 SNHLY and CDR2 FYNNEI. J was trimmed by 0 bases and V by 7 bases; bases with no gene match: 11. This CDR3 is 16 amino acids long. The CDR3 DNA is TGTGCCAGCACCCCTTCCTGGGACAGGAGCTCCTACGAGCAGTACTTC. This translates into CASTPSWDRSSYEQYF. Full variable domain (outside the CDR3, taken from reference TRBV2 and TRBJ2-7): EPEVTQTPSHQVTQMGQEVILRCVPISNHLYFYWYRQILGQKVEFLVSFYNNEISEKSEIFDDQFSVERPDGSNFTLKIRSTKLEDSAMYFCASTPSWDRSSYEQYFGPGTRLTVT.

The chain couples TRBV15 to TRBJ2-7; no clear D. The CDR3 is made up of 15 amino acids. CDR1 and CDR2 (germline): LNHNV, YYDKDF (reference sequence). V was clipped by 0 bases and J by 0 bases, with 9 bases between them. CDR3 DNA: TGTGCCACCAGCAGAGATCAGGATAGCTCCTACGAGCAGTACTTC. Its translation: CATSRDQDSSYEQYF. Complete variable domain (other parts from reference TRBV15 and TRBJ2-7): DAMVIQNPRYQVTQFGKPVTLSCSQTLNHNVMYWYQQKSSQAPKLLFHYYDKDFNNEADTPDNFQSRRPNTSFCFLDIRSPGLGDTAMYLCATSRDQDSSYEQYFGPGTRLTVT.

The rearrangement joins TRBV29-1 to TRBJ2-1; no clear D. In germline, CDR1 is SQVTM, CDR2 ANQGSEA. V shed 8 bases and J shed 4 bases, with 9 bases lying between them. CDR3 size: 11 residues. The CDR3 is CSSLEYNEQFF. In nucleotides, the CDR3 is TGCAGCTCACTCGAATACAATGAGCAGTTCTTC.

The V gene is TRBV15, the J gene TRBJ1-2; D may be TRBD1 (6 bases). Looked up from germline, CDR1 is LNHNV and CDR2 is YYDKDF (reference sequence). V shed 1 base and J shed 0 bases, with 12 bases lying between them. The CDR3 extends over 16 amino acids. CDR3 amino acids: CATSRGWTEANYGYTF. The CDR3 DNA sequence: TGTGCCACCAGCAGAGGTTGGACAGAAGCTAACTATGGCTACACCTTC.